This paragraph covers one TCR beta chain sequence. This clonotype has a handful of counts. The specificity of this receptor is unknown. Per-base quality was not reported, and no clone a single base away is much larger than it. Ficoll-Paque density gradient centrifugation was the method used to isolate PBMCs. This entry belongs to a study of T-cell memory formation after mild COVID-19 (dated by TCRdb to the early 2020s). Background on the whole study: Most TCR sequence clusters were specific to one of the two donors. In two donors, T-cell clones that expanded and contracted after mild COVID-19 were followed by sequencing TCRalpha and TCRbeta repertoires longitudinally. Two young, previously healthy adult volunteers made up the cohort, one male and one female.

The investigation overall reported the following: The study included only a couple of mild cases, and larger cohorts that include severe cases with pre-infection samples were judged to be necessary. From day 15 to 85, contracting clones showed balanced CD4/CD8 phenotypes, whereas a second wave of clones that expanded from day 15 to 37 leaned towards CD4+. SARS-CoV-2 specificity of the second-wave clones peaking on day 37 was not confirmed. Contracting CD4+ clones turned up mainly in the CM and EM memory subsets, whereas EMRA was where CD8+ clones were enriched. Some responding clones were detected in pre-infection memory, suggesting pre-existing cross-reactive memory T cells joined the SARS-CoV-2 response.

The CDR3 holds 11 amino acids from the cysteine to the phenylalanine. Only the CDR3 part of the read is kept: 33 bases, read in frame from the first base. V and J lose 0 bases and 11 bases, and a span of 8 bases separates them. The germline V gene supplies CDR1 SGHRS and CDR2 YFSETQ. Reads for this sample came from an Illumina NovaSeq 6000. Using 5'RACE with constant-segment primers, TCRalpha and TCRbeta cDNA libraries were constructed, with sample barcodes and unique molecular identifiers added in the process. Trizol reagent was used to extract RNA from every sample. Amplification of the libraries took two PCR steps, and the second step added a second sample barcode plus Illumina TruSeq adapters. Libraries were sequenced on an Illumina NovaSeq with 2 x 150 bp paired-end reads. Processing in the source paper ran as follows. Reads were demultiplexed and collapsed into UMI-guided consensus sequences with migec v1.2.7. Using mixcr v2.1.11, UMI consensuses were aligned to TRA and TRB V and J templates and then assembled into clonotypes. A clonotype was counted as expanded or contracted only if both edgeR and NoisET called the change significant, with noise models trained on biological replicates. For edgeR calls, the thresholds were a false discovery rate-adjusted p below 0.01 and a log2 fold-change of 1. PCA with hierarchical clustering of max-normalized trajectories of the 1000 most abundant clonotypes was used as exploratory dynamics analysis. Separately sequenced CD4+ and CD8+ repertoires were used to assign a CD4 or CD8 phenotype to each responding clone. TCRdb reanalyzed the raw reads on its own, using fastp at Q25 for trimming and MiXCR for clone calling, and kept in-frame beta chains. All rows with the same CDR3 protein become a single entry with the most common DNA and genes. The V and J calls follow TCRdb's processing rather than the paper's. This sample holds about 400,000 distinct CDR3 sequences; 18% were observed only once. Under 25% of the sample belongs to the ten largest clones.

The chain couples TRBV5-1 to TRBJ2-5; confidence is insufficient to name the D gene. The sequence was collected from a man younger than 35 who had mild COVID-19 (a few samples of this study predate the infection). The sample titles of this study are shuffled in the database, so cell type and time point are left out; the donor was told from shared clones. Source material: PBMCs or a T cell subset sorted from them (not recorded which). The CDR3 reads as follows: CASSLEGNQYF. Read as DNA, the sequence is TGCGCCAGCAGCTTGGAAGGGAATCAGTACTTC.